This T cell receptor beta chain was observed in a study of siplizumab effects on memory and regulatory T cells. The study's findings and limits: Naive T cells were seemingly more diverse than memory cells, and major contributions to the alloresponse seemed to be made by them.

The cells of the mixed lymphocyte reaction underwent a roughly 6-day coculture at 37°C. Method: immunoSEQ multiplex PCR; TCRdb's copy keeps in-frame clones and lacks some. Here the sample spans 15,000 to 20,000 clones, over 45% being singletons. Regarding this clone: Its antigen remains unknown.

What was sequenced was CFSE-low (dividing) CD4+ T cells sorted from an allogeneic mixed lymphocyte reaction. The clonotype originates from a human donor in good health; the cells came from an allogeneic mixed lymphocyte reaction.

The CDR3 protein is CASSQVAVRVEGYTF. CDR3 coding DNA: TGCGCCAGCAGCCAAGTAGCCGTCAGGGTGGAAGGCTACACCTTC. The V gene is TRBV4-1, the J gene TRBJ1-2; maybe TRBD1 (5 bases). Trimming shortened V by 1 base and J by 8 bases, and 17 bases separated the two germline ends. This CDR3 is built from 15 residues. Germline V gene lookup returns CDR1 MGHRA and CDR2 YSYEKL.